A single sample is the source of the 32 T cell receptor beta chains below, sequenced in a study of cytomegalovirus exposure and HLA in healthy donors. This PCR relied on a set of 60 Vbeta primers and 13 Jbeta primers. Clones were read by immunoSEQ multiplex PCR, and TCRdb kept only the in-frame ones, dropping some. The data hold under 150,000 clones, with more than 60% observed a single time. Material for sequencing was PBMCs. The source is a woman under 30 in good health and CMV-seronegative.

This clone was counted once. This chain connects TRBV30 to TRBJ2-4; TRBD2 aligns across 9 bases. This CDR3 comprises 16 residues. V was pared by 4 bases and J by 4 bases, with 11 bases of the junction left unmatched. Germline V CDR1 and CDR2: GTSNPN, SVGIG (reference sequence). The CDR3 reads CAWKGPSAGGKNIQYF. The CDR3 DNA follows: TGTGCCTGGAAGGGGCCCTCAGCGGGAGGAAAAAACATTCAGTACTTC.

This clone was recorded once. V is TRBV4-1 and J is TRBJ2-7, with D perhaps matching TRBD1 (5 bases). Trimming took off 3 bases at V and 7 bases at J, with 10 bases between the two ends. CDR3 length: 12 amino acids. Germline V gives CDR1 MGHRA, CDR2 YSYEKL. CDR3 amino acids: CASSHPPGEQYF. Here the CDR3 DNA reads TGCGCCAGCAGCCACCCTCCAGGGGAGCAGTACTTC.

V usage is TRBV7-7 and J usage is TRBJ2-1, with 9 bases aligning to TRBD2. The trim removed 3 bases at V and 7 bases at J, leaving 4 bases unmatched. The germline V gene has CDR1 SSHAT and CDR2 FNYEAQ (reference sequence). The CDR3 runs 14 residues. The CDR3 spells CASSLGGRGNEQFF. CDR3 in DNA: TGTGCCAGCAGCTTGGGCGGGAGGGGAAATGAGCAGTTCTTC. Together with reference TRBV7-7 and TRBJ2-1, the CDR3 gives the full variable domain: GAGVSQSPRYKVTKRGQDVTLRCDPISSHATLYWYQQALGQGPEFLTYFNYEAQPDKSGLPSDRFSAERPEGSISTLTIQRTEQRDSAMYRCASSLGGRGNEQFFGPGTRLTVL.

The chain employs TRBV7-9 and TRBJ2-6; 10 positions agree with TRBD1. CDR1 and CDR2 (germline): SEHNR, FQNEAQ (reference sequence). This CDR3 region has 15 residues. J was trimmed by 8 bases and V by 4 bases; bases with no gene match: 5. CDR3 amino acids: CASSSRDRGSNVLTF. The CDR3 nucleotides read TGTGCCAGCAGCTCCCGGGACAGGGGATCCAACGTCCTGACTTTC.

The chain carries TRBV25-1 and TRBJ1-4, with no clear D. V lost 1 base to trimming and J lost 6 bases, with 9 bases between them. The CDR3 is 14 residues long. CDR1 and CDR2 (germline): MGHDK, SYGVNS. CDR3 in amino acids: CASSEFVSHEKLFF. DNA of the CDR3: TGTGCCAGCAGTGAATTTGTGTCTCATGAAAAACTGTTTTTT.

This clone was recorded only once. The chain joins TRBV5-1 to TRBJ1-1; D uncertain. The germline V and J ends were trimmed by 4 bases and 7 bases, with 14 bases remaining between them. Germline CDR1 and CDR2: SGHRS and YFSETQ. CDR3 size: 13 residues. The CDR3 sequence is CASSPSSEYEAFF. Written as DNA, the CDR3 is TGCGCCAGCAGCCCTAGTTCTGAGTATGAAGCTTTCTTT.

In this sample, this clone turned up a few times. V is TRBV14 and J is TRBJ2-5; the D is unclear. TRBJ2-7 explains the end of the DNA better; the J call may be wrong. CDR1 is SGHDN and CDR2 is FVKESK in the germline V gene. The CDR3 length is 14 residues. The CDR3 reads CASSQDLTSYEQYF. The CDR3 bases are TGTGCCAGCAGCCAAGATCTTACTTCCTACGAGCAGTACTTC.

V usage is TRBV10-3 and J usage is TRBJ1-5; TRBD1 agrees at 7 bases. This CDR3 contains 14 residues. CDR1 is ENHRY, CDR2 SYGVKD, per germline. Germline trimming cut 5 bases from V and 4 bases from J; bases unmatched to any gene: 5. The CDR3 loop reads CAISPRGPNQPQHF. The CDR3 DNA reads as TGTGCCATCAGTCCGAGGGGGCCAAATCAGCCCCAGCATTTT.

The chain is built from TRBV20-1 and TRBJ1-1, with unresolved D. The CDR3 runs 10 residues. Germline V gene sequence: CDR1 DFQATT, CDR2 SNEGSKA (reference sequence). CDR3: CTLGGTEAFF. The CDR3 region has the DNA TGCACCCTCGGTGGCACTGAAGCTTTCTTT.

The V gene is TRBV19, the J gene TRBJ2-5, with 7 bases lining up with TRBD2. Looked up from germline, CDR1 is LNHDA and CDR2 is SQIVND (reference sequence). The CDR3 totals 14 residues. Trimming at V came to 6 bases and at J to 4 bases, leaving 8 bases not matched to a gene. The DNA for the CDR3 is TGTGCCAGTAGCCCTTGGGGGGGAGGAGAGACCCAGTACTTC. Its protein is CASSPWGGGETQYF.

This chain connects TRBV29-1 to TRBJ2-1; a possible D gene is TRBD2 (6 bases). Deletions cut 5 bases from V and 7 bases from J, with 15 bases between. The CDR3 is made up of 13 amino acids. Germline loops: CDR1 SQVTM, CDR2 ANQGSEA. CDR3 region: CSVKTSPRNEQFF. DNA of the CDR3: TGCAGCGTTAAGACTAGTCCGAGGAATGAGCAGTTCTTC.

This clone has a handful of counts. This sequence joins TRBV7-2 and TRBJ2-2; D remains unclear. Trimming took 1 base from V and 5 from J, leaving 5 bases between them. Germline-derived CDR1 and CDR2 are SGHTA and FQGNSA. There are 13 residues in the CDR3. CDR3 sequence reads: CASSLELTGELFF. For the CDR3, the DNA is TGTGCCAGCAGCTTAGAGCTAACCGGGGAGCTGTTTTTT.

The rearrangement uses TRBV9 and TRBJ2-7, with TRBD2 as a possible D gene (6 bases). Germline lookup yields CDR1 SGDLS and CDR2 YYNGEE. With 0 bases removed from V and 6 bases from J, the gap between germline ends came to 13 bases. The CDR3 sequence is 14 residues long. The CDR3 bases are TGTGCCAGCAGCGTAGCGGCGGAAGCGGGCGAGCAGTACTTC. Translation gives CASSVAAEAGEQYF.

The CDR3 here is CASSSGGTAHYEQYF. The DNA for the CDR3 is TGTGCCAGCAGCTCAGGCGGGACAGCCCACTACGAGCAGTACTTC. The chain joins TRBV13 to TRBJ2-7, with D possibly being TRBD1 (7 bases). V was trimmed by 4 bases and J by 3 bases, leaving 16 bases between them. The CDR3 has 15 residues. CDR1 is PRHDT and CDR2 is FYEKMQ in the germline V gene (reference sequence).

V gene TRBV27 combines with J gene TRBJ2-3; 12 bases are shared with TRBD2. The CDR3 loop spans 20 amino acids. Trimming removed 4 bases from V and 0 bases from J; junction bases left unmatched: 14. Germline-derived CDR1 and CDR2 are MNHEY and SMNVEV (reference sequence). Here the CDR3 DNA reads TGTGCCAGCAGTTCCTCTAGCGGGAGGGCCAGAATAACTAGCACAGATACGCAGTATTTT. Translated, it gives CASSSSSGRARITSTDTQYF.

This clone was recorded only once. The V gene is TRBV5-6, the J gene TRBJ2-7; D gene ambiguous. With 0 bases removed from V and 2 bases from J, the gap between germline ends came to 6 bases. CDR1 is SGHDT, CDR2 YYEEEE, per germline. The CDR3 is 13 residues long. In DNA form, the CDR3 reads TGTGCCAGCAGCTTGGCTGTCCCCTACGAGCAGTACTTC. Protein product: CASSLAVPYEQYF.

V gene TRBV18 combines with J gene TRBJ1-1; 7 positions agree with TRBD1. Unmatched junction bases numbered 11, after V lost 4 bases and J lost 3 bases. The CDR3 runs to 16 residues. CDR1 KGHSH and CDR2 LQKENI come from the germline V gene. CDR3 coding DNA: TGTGCCAGCTCACTCTCCCATGACAGGGTAGACACTGAAGCTTTCTTT. This sequence encodes CASSLSHDRVDTEAFF.

The chain employs TRBV30 and TRBJ1-6, with D tentatively TRBD1 (6 bases). The germline gives CDR1 GTSNPN, CDR2 SVGIG (reference sequence). The CDR3 has 15 residues. Trimming removed 1 base at V and 6 bases at J, with 13 bases between. The CDR3 region has the DNA TGTGCCTGGAGTGAACAGGGAGTTATTAATTCACCCCTCCACTTT. It specifies CAWSEQGVINSPLHF.

On this clone itself: This CDR3 is also generated by other DNA sequences in the sample. The chain has TRBV5-1 and TRBJ2-2; D is perhaps TRBD1 (5 bases). This CDR3 is 15 amino acids long. Between the trimmed V and J ends, which lost 0 bases and 1 base, there was a span of 7 bases. The germline V gene has CDR1 SGHRS and CDR2 YFSETQ. CDR3 residues: CASSLATGNTGELFF. For the CDR3, the DNA is TGCGCCAGCAGCTTGGCTACAGGGAACACCGGGGAGCTGTTTTTT.

This chain uses TRBV14 with TRBJ1-2; 9 nucleotides align to TRBD1. Germline V CDR1 and CDR2: SGHDN, FVKESK. The CDR3 loop spans 13 amino acids. After removal of 4 bases from V and 4 bases from J, the junction contained 1 base not matched to a gene. This chain's CDR3 is CASSPQGAYGYTF. In nucleotides, the CDR3 is TGTGCCAGCAGCCCACAGGGGGCCTATGGCTACACCTTC.

This sequence joins TRBV7-2 and TRBJ2-7; 8 nucleotides agree with TRBD1. The germline V gene encodes CDR1 SGHTA and CDR2 FQGNSA. V lost 5 bases and J lost 3; bases outside the gene matches: 9. This CDR3 is 15 amino acids long. The CDR3 loop reads CASSPPPQGVYEQYF. The CDR3 nucleotides read TGTGCCAGCAGCCCTCCTCCACAGGGGGTCTACGAGCAGTACTTC.

V and J are TRBV10-3 and TRBJ2-1; 8 bases fit TRBD2. V shed 10 bases and J 0 bases; nucleotides not matched to a gene: 14. In germline, CDR1 is ENHRY, CDR2 SYGVKD. This CDR3 comprises 17 residues. The CDR3 loop is CATRNAGGRSSYNEQFF. The CDR3 DNA reads TGTGCCACCCGGAACGCTGGCGGGAGGAGCTCCTACAATGAGCAGTTCTTC.

The V gene is TRBV28, the J gene TRBJ1-1, with D maybe TRBD1 (5 bases). Germline V gene data show CDR1 as MDHEN and CDR2 as SYDVKM. The ends were cut back, 6 bases at V and 10 bases at J, with 12 bases in the middle. The CDR3 is 11 residues long. The CDR3 protein is CASRSGSGAFF. CDR3 nucleotides: TGTGCCAGCAGGTCAGGGTCGGGAGCTTTCTTT.

The genes are TRBV5-1 and TRBJ2-1, with TRBD2 matching 12 bases. The J segment lost 10 bases and the V segment lost 0 bases, leaving 5 bases of the junction unmatched. The CDR3 runs to 15 residues. Germline V lookup: CDR1 SGHRS, CDR2 YFSETQ. CDR3 sequence: CASSLGTSGIHEQFF. The CDR3 DNA reads TGCGCCAGCAGCTTGGGGACTAGCGGGATCCACGAGCAGTTCTTC.

The table lists this clone with a few counts. The CDR3 loop is CASSLYAKQVDTQYF. CDR3 sequence (DNA): TGCGCCAGCAGCCTCTACGCCAAGCAGGTAGATACGCAGTATTTT. The V call is TRBV4-1, the J call TRBJ2-3; D not resolved. Germline V lookup: CDR1 MGHRA, CDR2 YSYEKL. The CDR3 is 15 amino acids. Trimming shortened V by 4 bases and J by 5 bases, and 16 bases separated the two germline ends.

The chain employs TRBV5-4 and TRBJ2-2; 8 bases are shared with TRBD1. Germline CDR1 is SGHNT and CDR2 is YYREEE (reference sequence). The CDR3 has 17 amino acids. The V segment lost 0 bases and the J segment 4 bases; nucleotides outside the gene matches: 8. The CDR3 region has the DNA TGTGCCAGCAGCTTGGGTCCGGACAGGGAGTTCACCGGGGAGCTGTTTTTT. It is translated as CASSLGPDREFTGELFF.

The CDR3 sequence: CASSPTVSYNDEQFF. The CDR3 nucleotides are TGTGCCAGCAGCCCAACAGTGTCCTACAATGATGAGCAGTTCTTC. The chain links TRBV27 to TRBJ2-1; D is ambiguous. The germline CDR1 and CDR2 sequences are MNHEY and SMNVEV (reference sequence). Trimming removed 6 bases from V and 8 bases from J, with 20 bases in between. This CDR3 spans 15 amino acids.

The CDR3 coding sequence is TGTGCCAGCAGCGTAGCGAATGGAGCAGGCACAGATACGCAGTATTTT. Translated, it gives CASSVANGAGTDTQYF. The chain recombines TRBV9 with TRBJ2-3; D gene ambiguous. The length of the CDR3 is 16 residues. V dropped 0 bases and J dropped 1 base, with 12 bases sitting between them. Germline CDR1 reads SGDLS; CDR2 reads YYNGEE.

V and J are TRBV12-5 and TRBJ2-1; D not certain. The CDR3 covers 14 residues. The V end was cut by 2 bases, the J end by 3 bases, with 8 bases between. The germline V gene encodes CDR1 LGHNT and CDR2 FRNRAP. The CDR3 is CASGLYVLYNEQFF. The CDR3 region has the DNA TGTGCTAGTGGTTTGTATGTCCTCTACAATGAGCAGTTCTTC.

The rearrangement links TRBV11-2 to TRBJ2-1, with 7 bases identical to TRBD2. The CDR3 sequence is 18 residues long. With V trimmed by 4 bases and J by 8 bases, 20 bases remained unmatched. Germline lookup yields CDR1 SGHAT and CDR2 FQNNGV. The DNA for the CDR3 is TGTGCCAGCAGCTCCCCCATTAGCAGACTAGCCAGAGAAGATGAGCAGTTCTTC. Protein sequence: CASSSPISRLAREDEQFF.

This chain links TRBV5-1 with TRBJ2-7; D unclear. This CDR3 comprises 12 residues. V dropped 0 bases and J dropped 5 bases, with 6 bases sitting between them. The germline V gene encodes CDR1 SGHRS and CDR2 YFSETQ. CDR3 coding DNA: TGCGCCAGCAGCTTGGACCAGAACGAGCAGTACTTC. This codes for CASSLDQNEQYF.

In its sample, this clone was seen a few times. V and J are TRBV6-1 and TRBJ2-3; D may be TRBD2 (6 bases). CDR1 is MNHNS, CDR2 SASEGT, per germline. This CDR3 comprises 15 residues. Trimming pared 8 bases from V and 1 base from J, leaving 16 bases between. The chain's CDR3 is CASVDPAGRTDTQYF. CDR3 nucleotides: TGTGCCAGCGTCGATCCGGCGGGGCGCACAGATACGCAGTATTTT.